The T cell receptor (beta chain) described here comes from a study of T cell responses to AZD1222 COVID-19 vaccine. For the study at large: Pooling covered second doses at about 4 or about 12 weeks. Points from the study as a whole: Repertoire sampling was restricted to post-peak T cell response timepoints. In the spike-specific TCR repertoire, nearly half reportedly target unmutated variant regions. Females outnumbered males among donors, who were mostly white British; clonal diversity was possibly underestimated.

In regard to this clone: Its specificity is unknown.

Repertoires were generated with immunoSEQ multiplex PCR, while TCRdb's copy carries only in-frame clones and drops some. The data contain about 150,000 clones, roughly 89% of them singletons. CDR1 is SEHNR, CDR2 FQNEAQ, per germline (reference sequence). The CDR3 loop spans 17 amino acids. V lost 5 bases and J lost 1, with 20 bases in between. The origin of this receptor is an adult in good health. V is TRBV7-9 and J is TRBJ1-1; tentatively, D is TRBD1 (5 bases). Sequenced here: peripheral blood, sampled on day 0 of AZD1222 vaccination. CDR3: CASSLWAGGKQNTEAFF. The CDR3 region has the DNA TGTGCCAGCAGCCTCTGGGCGGGGGGTAAACAGAACACTGAAGCTTTCTTT.